Following are 28 T cell receptor beta chains from one sample sequenced in a study of T cell changes during pregnancy in multiple sclerosis. Clones were sequenced by immunoSEQ multiplex PCR, and TCRdb holds only the in-frame ones, with some missing. This sample carries fewer than 95,000 clones, about 93% of them seen once, and the ten largest clones take approximately 4.7%. This specimen consisted of peripheral blood, obtained in the first trimester of pregnancy. The receptors here all came from a female donor with multiple sclerosis, enrolled in a pregnancy study.

The CDR3 loop is CASSFIGGASSYNEQFF. The CDR3 DNA follows: TGTGCCAGCAGCTTCATCGGGGGGGCCAGCTCCTACAATGAGCAGTTCTTC. V usage is TRBV11-1 and J usage is TRBJ2-1; 8 nucleotides agree with TRBD2. Losses at the gene ends were 3 bases for V and 0 bases for J; bases not matched to a gene: 7. CDR1 and CDR2 (germline): SGHAT, FQDESV (reference sequence). The CDR3 is made up of 17 amino acids.

The V call is TRBV27, the J call TRBJ1-5; weak D call: TRBD1 (5 bases). The germline V gene encodes CDR1 MNHEY and CDR2 SMNVEV (reference sequence). V was clipped by 2 bases and J by 6 bases, with 14 bases between them. The CDR3 totals 15 residues. The CDR3 bases are TGTGCCAGCAGTTTACTAGGGGAAGACGCTCAGCCCCAGCATTTT. Translated, it gives CASSLLGEDAQPQHF.

This chain connects TRBV7-8 to TRBJ2-7, with TRBD2 identical over 8 bases. Germline V gives CDR1 SGHVS, CDR2 FQNEAQ. Losses at the gene ends were 5 bases for V and 3 bases for J; bases not matched to a gene: 6. The CDR3 contains 14 residues. The CDR3 loop is CASSPGGGNYEQYF. CDR3 bases: TGTGCCAGCAGCCCCGGGGGGGGAAACTACGAGCAGTACTTC.

This sequence joins TRBV5-4 and TRBJ1-1; D gene ambiguous. Germline-derived CDR1 and CDR2 are SGHNT and YYREEE (reference sequence). V gave up 5 bases and J gave up 2 bases, with 7 bases separating them. The CDR3 is 12 residues long. Written as DNA, the CDR3 is TGTGCCAGCAGGTTCCCTAACACTGAAGCTTTCTTT. Translating it yields CASRFPNTEAFF.

The genes are TRBV30 and TRBJ2-7; 7 bases align to TRBD2. This CDR3 spans 14 amino acids. In germline, CDR1 is GTSNPN, CDR2 SVGIG (reference sequence). The V segment lost 4 bases and the J segment 1 base; nucleotides outside the gene matches: 7. The CDR3, as DNA: TGTGCCTGGACGGTGTGGGGGGGTTCCTACGAGCAGTACTTC. This sequence encodes CAWTVWGGSYEQYF.

This chain connects TRBV4-1 to TRBJ1-1, with TRBD1 identical over 9 bases. J was trimmed by 4 bases and V by 6 bases; bases with no gene match: 3. Germline V gene lookup returns CDR1 MGHRA and CDR2 YSYEKL. CDR3 length: 13 residues. The CDR3 DNA reads TGCGCCAGCAGGGGACAGGGCACCACTGAAGCTTTCTTT. Encoded protein: CASRGQGTTEAFF.

The gene calls are TRBV5-1 and TRBJ2-2, with TRBD2 as a possible D gene (6 bases). The CDR3 covers 16 residues. Looked up from germline, CDR1 is SGHRS and CDR2 is YFSETQ. V was clipped by 0 bases and J by 3 bases, with 12 bases between them. The CDR3 sequence: CASSLAGSGDTGELFF. CDR3 nucleotides: TGCGCCAGCAGCTTGGCGGGGTCGGGGGACACCGGGGAGCTGTTTTTT.

This chain links TRBV11-2 with TRBJ2-3; the match to TRBD2 covers 9 bases. V lost 3 bases, J lost 4 bases, and 5 bases stayed unmatched. This CDR3 is built from 15 residues. Germline V gene data show CDR1 as SGHAT and CDR2 as FQNNGV. CDR3 in DNA: TGTGCCAGCAGCTTTGGCGGGGGGGTTGCAGATACGCAGTATTTT. Translating it yields CASSFGGGVADTQYF.

J is TRBJ1-1 and V is TRBV7-9; tentatively, D is TRBD1 (6 bases). CDR1 is SEHNR and CDR2 is FQNEAQ in the germline V gene (reference sequence). The V and J ends lost 8 bases and 0 bases respectively, with 22 bases between them. The CDR3 sequence is 17 residues long. The CDR3 nucleotides are TGTGCCAGCGTAATTATCGGGCCGGGACACATGAACACTGAAGCTTTCTTT. Translated, it gives CASVIIGPGHMNTEAFF.

Only one count was recorded for this clone. The chain recombines TRBV6-4 with TRBJ2-1; 13 bases match TRBD2. With 6 bases clipped from V and 7 bases from J, the junction kept 6 bases outside the gene matches. CDR3 length equals 15 residues. Per the germline V gene, CDR1 is MRHNA and CDR2 is SNTAGT. This chain's CDR3 is CASSLTSGGGNEQFF. The CDR3 coding sequence is TGTGCCAGCAGCCTTACTAGCGGGGGGGGAAATGAGCAGTTCTTC.

This clone was observed a single time. The chain links TRBV6-1 to TRBJ1-5; possible D gene TRBD1, 5 bases. In germline, CDR1 is MNHNS, CDR2 SASEGT. Trimming stripped 2 bases from V and 11 bases from J, with 10 bases between. CDR3 size: 12 residues. The DNA of the CDR3 is TGTGCCAGCAGTGAATACGGGGGTTCCCAGCATTTT. Its protein is CASSEYGGSQHF.

The chain uses TRBV27 and TRBJ2-7; the D is unclear. V lost 3 bases to trimming and J lost 3 bases, with 18 bases between them. The germline V gene has CDR1 MNHEY and CDR2 SMNVEV (reference sequence). The CDR3 is 16 amino acids. The CDR3 reads CASSLVRQTFNYEQYF. The CDR3 region has the DNA TGTGCCAGCAGTTTGGTAAGGCAGACTTTTAACTACGAGCAGTACTTC.

The chain's CDR3 is CASSGQGTEKLFF. The CDR3 bases are TGTGCCAGCAGTGGTCAGGGGACTGAAAAACTGTTTTTT. The chain links TRBV13 to TRBJ1-4; weak D call: TRBD1 (6 bases). CDR1 is PRHDT, CDR2 FYEKMQ, per germline (reference sequence). Trimming left V 6 bases short and J 7 bases short, with 12 bases between. This CDR3 spans 13 amino acids. Looking up the rest from reference TRBV13 and TRBJ1-4 gives the full variable domain: AAGVIQSPRHLIKEKRETATLKCYPIPRHDTVYWYQQGPGQDPQFLISFYEKMQSDKGSIPDRFSAQQFSDYHSELNMSSLELGDSALYFCASSGQGTEKLFFGSGTQLSVL.

The J gene is TRBJ1-6, the V gene TRBV6-7, with D tentatively TRBD1 (6 bases). TRBV6-7 is given ORF status, its function remaining uncertain. Trimming pared 7 bases from V and 7 bases from J, leaving 17 bases between. This CDR3 has 15 amino acids. In DNA form, the CDR3 reads TGTGCCAGCATTCCGACAGGCGGGGGGAATTCACCCCTCCACTTT. This codes for CASIPTGGGNSPLHF.

This chain joins TRBV21-1 and TRBJ1-1. TRBV21-1 is classified as a pseudogene. The CDR3 is 11 residues long. This CDR3 reads CASSKGLGAFF. As DNA, the CDR3 is TGTGCCAGCAGCAAAGGCCTCGGGGCTTTCTTT.

The rearrangement joins TRBV5-6 to TRBJ1-4; 7 nucleotides line up with TRBD1. CDR1 and CDR2 from the germline V gene are SGHDT and YYEEEE. The CDR3 has 18 residues. Trimming at V came to 0 bases and at J to 0 bases, leaving 8 bases not matched to a gene. The DNA of the CDR3 is TGTGCCAGCAGCTTGGCCGCCTGGGACAGTACAACTAATGAAAAACTGTTTTTT. Translating it yields CASSLAAWDSTTNEKLFF. The whole variable domain, remainder taken from reference TRBV5-6 and TRBJ1-4, is DAGVTQSPTHLIKTRGQQVTLRCSPKSGHDTVSWYQQALGQGPQFIFQYYEEEERQRGNFPDRFSGHQFPNYSSELNVNALLLGDSALYLCASSLAAWDSTTNEKLFFGSGTQLSVL.

This sequence joins TRBV29-1 and TRBJ1-3, with 8 positions matching TRBD1. This CDR3 contains 14 residues. The J segment lost 2 bases and the V segment lost 4 bases, leaving 4 bases of the junction unmatched. Per germline, CDR1 SQVTM and CDR2 ANQGSEA. DNA of the CDR3: TGCAGCGTTGCTTCAGGGGGCGCTGGAAACACCATATATTTT. Translation gives CSVASGGAGNTIYF.

This clone was counted between two and nine times. The chain uses TRBV6-5 and TRBJ1-6; 9 bases line up with TRBD1. The CDR3 is 14 residues long. Germline CDR1 reads MNHEY; CDR2 reads SVGAGI. With 6 bases clipped from V and 10 bases from J, the junction kept 7 bases outside the gene matches. DNA of the CDR3: TGTGCCAGCAGGCTACAGGGGGCGCGATCACCCCTCCACTTT. Translating gives CASRLQGARSPLHF.

The chain combines TRBV19 with TRBJ1-1; D is uncertain. Trimming removed 3 bases from V and 0 bases from J, with 8 bases in between. The germline V gene encodes CDR1 LNHDA and CDR2 SQIVND (reference sequence). This CDR3 has 14 amino acids. CDR3 sequence (DNA): TGTGCCAGTAGTATCCCAGAAATGAACACTGAAGCTTTCTTT. It is translated as CASSIPEMNTEAFF.

J is TRBJ2-2 and V is TRBV25-1; the D is unclear. Trimming cost V 0 bases and J 4 bases, with 3 bases left between them. Germline V gene sequence: CDR1 MGHDK, CDR2 SYGVNS. The CDR3 runs to 13 residues. The CDR3, as DNA: TGTGCCAGCAGTGAATACAGCACCGGGGAGCTGTTTTTT. It is translated as CASSEYSTGELFF. The variable domain in full, with the rest retrieved from reference TRBV25-1 and TRBJ2-2, is EADIYQTPRYLVIGTGKKITLECSQTMGHDKMYWYQQDPGMELHLIHYSYGVNSTEKGDLSSESTVSRIRTEHFPLTLESARPSHTSQYLCASSEYSTGELFFGEGSRLTVL.

The rearrangement uses TRBV5-6 and TRBJ2-7; 10 nucleotides match TRBD2. The CDR3 is 16 residues long. Germline V gene lookup returns CDR1 SGHDT and CDR2 YYEEEE. V shed 0 bases, J shed 6 bases, and the junction held 9 bases outside the gene matches. The CDR3 loop is CASSLVGLAGVIEQYF. Written as DNA, the CDR3 is TGTGCCAGCAGCTTGGTAGGGCTAGCGGGGGTCATCGAGCAGTACTTC.

This chain links TRBV7-8 with TRBJ1-3; 11 bases match TRBD1. CDR1 SGHVS and CDR2 FQNEAQ come from the germline V gene. V dropped 0 bases and J dropped 8; count of bases not matched to a gene: 6. The CDR3 covers 16 residues. CDR3 sequence (DNA): TGTGCCAGCAGCTTAGCGATCCGGGACAGGGGGGACACCATATATTTT. Amino acids: CASSLAIRDRGDTIYF.

V usage is TRBV10-3 and J usage is TRBJ2-2; D is perhaps TRBD2 (5 bases). The germline V gene has CDR1 ENHRY and CDR2 SYGVKD. The CDR3 totals 16 residues. V was trimmed by 2 bases and J by 0 bases, leaving 10 bases between them. In DNA form, the CDR3 reads TGTGCCATCAGTGAGGGAGGCCACACGAACACCGGGGAGCTGTTTTTT. Translating gives CAISEGGHTNTGELFF.

This chain connects TRBV18 to TRBJ1-4, with a weak D call TRBD1 (6 bases). The germline V gene has CDR1 KGHSH and CDR2 LQKENI. Trimming shortened V by 2 bases and J by 6 bases, and 10 bases separated the two germline ends. CDR3 length: 14 amino acids. CDR3 sequence reads: CASSPGGRHEKLFF. The CDR3 nucleotides read TGTGCCAGCTCACCAGGGGGCCGTCATGAAAAACTGTTTTTT.

V gene TRBV18 combines with J gene TRBJ2-1; 11 bases align to TRBD1. Germline V gene lookup returns CDR1 KGHSH and CDR2 LQKENI. With 4 bases clipped from V and 2 bases from J, the junction kept 4 bases outside the gene matches. The CDR3 covers 16 residues. This CDR3 reads CASSLGQGAPYNEQFF. The CDR3 DNA is TGTGCCAGCTCACTCGGACAGGGGGCCCCCTACAATGAGCAGTTCTTC.

This clone was counted once. The chain carries TRBV9 and TRBJ1-4; 9 bases map to TRBD1. The trim removed 4 bases at V and 11 bases at J, leaving 12 bases unmatched. Looked up from germline, CDR1 is SGDLS and CDR2 is YYNGEE. The CDR3 has 15 amino acids. CDR3 DNA: TGTGCCAGCAGCCCCCAACCGGGACAGGGTTTGAAACTGTTTTTT. Encoded protein: CASSPQPGQGLKLFF. Based on the CDR3 plus reference TRBV9 and TRBJ1-4, the full variable domain is DSGVTQTPKHLITATGQRVTLRCSPRSGDLSVYWYQQSLDQGLQFLIQYYNGEERAKGNILERFSAQQFPDLHSELNLSSLELGDSALYFCASSPQPGQGLKLFFGSGTQLSVL.

The genes are TRBV7-8 and TRBJ1-2; possible D gene TRBD1, 5 bases. V lost 1 base and J lost 3, with 6 bases in between. CDR3 length: 13 amino acids. The germline V gene has CDR1 SGHVS and CDR2 FQNEAQ. The CDR3 region is CASSLGGDYGYTF. The DNA of the CDR3 is TGTGCCAGCAGCTTAGGGGGGGACTATGGCTACACCTTC. Filled out from reference TRBV7-8 and TRBJ1-2, the complete variable domain reads GAGVSQSPRYKVAKRGQDVALRCDPISGHVSLFWYQQALGQGPEFLTYFQNEAQLDKSGLPSDRFFAERPEGSVSTLKIQRTQQEDSAVYLCASSLGGDYGYTFGSGTRLTVV.

The V call is TRBV7-9, the J call TRBJ2-2; maybe TRBD2 (5 bases). The CDR3 extends over 15 amino acids. The ends were cut back, 5 bases at V and 1 base at J, with 11 bases in the middle. Germline V gene sequence: CDR1 SEHNR, CDR2 FQNEAQ (reference sequence). The CDR3 sequence: CASSPVAGNTGELFF. CDR3 coding DNA: TGTGCCAGCAGCCCCGTGGCGGGGAACACCGGGGAGCTGTTTTTT.